The 24 T cell receptor beta chains given below trace back to one sample, sequenced in a study of T cell responses to AZD1222 COVID-19 vaccine. Some clones are missing from TCRdb's copy, which holds only in-frame ones; the method was immunoSEQ multiplex PCR. The repertoire includes more than 150,000 clones, about 87% of them detected once, and about 9.8% sits in the top ten. The material was peripheral blood, obtained 28 days after the second AZD1222 dose. Receptors originate from an adult who received the AZD1222 COVID-19 vaccine.

The CDR3 reads CASSKATGIQTVNTEAFF. The CDR3 DNA sequence: TGTGCCAGCAGCAAAGCGACGGGTATCCAGACAGTGAACACTGAAGCTTTCTTT. This rearrangement joins TRBV21-1 to TRBJ1-1; TRBD1 is taken as the D call from the table, unchecked against the DNA. TRBV21-1 is a pseudogene. This CDR3 is 18 amino acids long.

To note about this clone: Other DNA sequences within the sample encode an identical CDR3. The chain recombines TRBV20-1 with TRBJ2-7, with TRBD2 as a possible D gene (5 bases). This CDR3 has 11 residues. V was pared by 1 base and J by 6 bases, with 7 bases between. Germline V gene sequence: CDR1 DFQATT, CDR2 SNEGSKA (reference sequence). CDR3 loop: CSARGGSEQYF. The DNA for the CDR3 is TGCAGTGCTAGAGGAGGGAGCGAGCAGTACTTC.

A note on this clone: An end of the junction differs from the germline gene, which may be a read error. The chain carries TRBV7-7 and TRBJ2-2, with TRBD1 matching over 7 bases. The germline V gene encodes CDR1 SSHAT and CDR2 FNYEAQ (reference sequence). CDR3 length equals 14 residues. The CDR3 coding sequence is TGTGCTAGCAGTTGGACAGGCGACACCGGGGAGCTGTTTTTT. Encoded protein: CASSWTGDTGELFF.

The chain has TRBV9 and TRBJ1-2; 8 positions agree with TRBD1. This CDR3 spans 15 amino acids. Looked up from germline, CDR1 is SGDLS and CDR2 is YYNGEE. J gave up 5 bases and V 0 bases, and 6 bases lay outside the gene matches. CDR3 loop: CASSVDSDRVYGYTF. The CDR3 region has the DNA TGTGCCAGCAGCGTAGATTCGGACAGGGTGTATGGCTACACCTTC. The entire variable domain, with the rest obtained from reference TRBV9 and TRBJ1-2, is as follows: DSGVTQTPKHLITATGQRVTLRCSPRSGDLSVYWYQQSLDQGLQFLIQYYNGEERAKGNILERFSAQQFPDLHSELNLSSLELGDSALYFCASSVDSDRVYGYTFGSGTRLTVV.

The chain employs TRBV28 and TRBJ1-1; D gene uncertain. Germline V gene lookup returns CDR1 MDHEN and CDR2 SYDVKM. This CDR3 comprises 13 residues. The V and J ends lost 6 bases and 0 bases respectively, with 8 bases between them. The CDR3 reads CASSVTMNTEAFF. For the CDR3, the DNA is TGTGCCAGCAGCGTTACCATGAACACTGAAGCTTTCTTT.

This chain links TRBV25-1 with TRBJ1-3, with a possible D match to TRBD1 (6 bases). The CDR3 is 12 amino acids. Germline V gene data show CDR1 as MGHDK and CDR2 as SYGVNS. V lost 7 bases and J 3 bases, leaving 7 bases between the germline ends. The CDR3 is CASTGVGNTIYF. The DNA of the CDR3 is TGTGCCAGCACAGGGGTTGGAAACACCATATATTTT.

J is TRBJ2-7 and V is TRBV6-6, with 9 bases matching TRBD1. Germline V gene sequence: CDR1 MNHNY, CDR2 SVGAGI (reference sequence). Germline trimming cut 5 bases from V and 7 bases from J; bases unmatched to any gene: 12. This CDR3 is built from 15 residues. The CDR3 reads CASSKAGTGTQEQYF. The DNA for the CDR3 is TGTGCCAGCAGTAAGGCCGGGACAGGGACTCAAGAGCAGTACTTC.

This clone was seen just once. The chain couples TRBV24-1 to TRBJ2-1, with 9 bases identical to TRBD2. There are 14 residues in the CDR3. CDR1 is KGHDR and CDR2 is SFDVKD in the germline V gene. V was clipped by 9 bases and J by 3 bases; unmatched bases: 5. The CDR3 coding sequence is TGTGCCACCCAATATAGCGGGAGCTACAATGAGCAGTTCTTC. As protein: CATQYSGSYNEQFF.

The chain couples TRBV9 to TRBJ1-2; no reliable D call. V dropped 0 bases and J dropped 6 bases, with 12 bases sitting between them. CDR3 length equals 14 residues. Germline V gene data show CDR1 as SGDLS and CDR2 as YYNGEE. CDR3 coding DNA: TGTGCCAGCAGCGTAGATTTAACAAACGATGGCTACACCTTC. This gives the protein CASSVDLTNDGYTF. The whole variable domain, filled in from reference TRBV9 and TRBJ1-2, reads DSGVTQTPKHLITATGQRVTLRCSPRSGDLSVYWYQQSLDQGLQFLIQYYNGEERAKGNILERFSAQQFPDLHSELNLSSLELGDSALYFCASSVDLTNDGYTFGSGTRLTVV.

V and J are TRBV5-1 and TRBJ2-1, with D maybe TRBD2 (5 bases). V dropped 4 bases and J dropped 8 bases, with 16 bases sitting between them. Germline values: CDR1 SGHRS, CDR2 YFSETQ. The CDR3 has 14 amino acids. The CDR3 sequence: CASSPDSQRDEQFF. The CDR3 nucleotides read TGCGCCAGCAGCCCGGACTCACAGAGGGATGAGCAGTTCTTC.

About this clone: Other DNA sequences of this sample code for an identical CDR3. The V gene is TRBV18, the J gene TRBJ1-2; D is unresolved. Trimming removed 3 bases at V and 3 bases at J, with 8 bases between. The V gene's germline CDR1 is KGHSH and CDR2 LQKENI. This CDR3 contains 13 residues. The CDR3 coding sequence is TGTGCCAGCTCACCTAGTCGGGACTATGGCTACACCTTC. Its translation: CASSPSRDYGYTF.

The chain uses TRBV15 and TRBJ1-2; no reliable D call. Trimming took off 0 bases at V and 7 bases at J, with 9 bases between the two ends. Per the germline V gene, CDR1 is LNHNV and CDR2 is YYDKDF (reference sequence). This CDR3 comprises 13 residues. CDR3 in amino acids: CATSREVHSGYTF. The DNA for the CDR3 is TGTGCCACCAGCAGAGAAGTTCACAGTGGCTACACCTTC.

The V and J genes are TRBV19 and TRBJ1-4; TRBD1 matches 11 bases. Germline trimming cut 4 bases from V and 3 bases from J; bases unmatched to any gene: 7. The CDR3 loop spans 17 amino acids. Germline V gives CDR1 LNHDA, CDR2 SQIVND (reference sequence). The CDR3 nucleotides are TGTGCCAGTAGTACGCCGGGACAGGGGGATTCTAATGAAAAACTGTTTTTT. Amino acids: CASSTPGQGDSNEKLFF.

This chain links TRBV28 with TRBJ1-5; 11 nucleotides agree with TRBD1. The CDR3 is 16 residues long. Trimming cost V 5 bases and J 6 bases; bases outside gene matches: 9. Germline assignment: CDR1 MDHEN and CDR2 SYDVKM. The CDR3 nucleotides read TGTGCCAGCAGTCCGCGGACAGGGGGCATCGGTCAGCCCCAGCATTTT. Encoded protein: CASSPRTGGIGQPQHF.

The sample holds one count of this clone. This chain links TRBV6-2 or TRBV6-3 with TRBJ1-2, with a weak D call TRBD1 (5 bases). V dropped 6 bases and J dropped 4 bases, with 12 bases sitting between them. The CDR3 length is 13 residues. CDR1 and CDR2 (germline): MNHEY, SVGEGT. The CDR3 nucleotides are TGTGCCAGCAGCTGGTTGAGGGGCTATGGCTACACCTTC. As protein: CASSWLRGYGYTF.

The chain employs TRBV2 and TRBJ2-7; 12 nucleotides agree with TRBD2. J lost 7 bases, V lost 8 bases, and 9 bases had no gene match. The CDR3 contains 14 residues. CDR1 and CDR2 from the germline V gene are SNHLY and FYNNEI. The CDR3 sequence: CASAFRGLAGEQYF. Here the CDR3 DNA reads TGTGCCAGCGCCTTCCGTGGACTAGCGGGAGAGCAGTACTTC.

The chain joins TRBV19 to TRBJ2-7; weak D call: TRBD1 (6 bases). The germline CDR1 and CDR2 sequences are LNHDA and SQIVND (reference sequence). This CDR3 comprises 14 residues. V lost 6 bases, J lost 3 bases, and 15 bases lay in between. CDR3 loop: CASSRKGGDYEQYF. Written as DNA, the CDR3 is TGTGCCAGTAGCCGCAAAGGGGGTGACTACGAGCAGTACTTC. Complete variable domain (other parts from reference TRBV19 and TRBJ2-7): DGGITQSPKYLFRKEGQNVTLSCEQNLNHDAMYWYRQDPGQGLRLIYYSQIVNDFQKGDIAEGYSVSREKKESFPLTVTSAQKNPTAFYLCASSRKGGDYEQYFGPGTRLTVT.

This clone was observed a single time. The V and J genes are TRBV12-3 or TRBV12-4 and TRBJ2-6; D is unresolved. The CDR3 is made up of 13 amino acids. Trimming left V 1 base short and J 4 bases short, with 2 bases between. For the CDR3, the DNA is TGTGCCAGCAGTTTAGGGGGGGCCAACGTCCTGACTTTC. Amino acids: CASSLGGANVLTF.

The genes are TRBV28 and TRBJ2-1; 12 positions match TRBD1. The length of the CDR3 is 17 residues. Germline-derived CDR1 and CDR2 are MDHEN and SYDVKM. With V trimmed by 2 bases and J by 8 bases, 10 bases remained unmatched. This chain's CDR3 is CASSLGTGGSHNDEQFF. CDR3 bases: TGTGCCAGCAGTTTAGGGACAGGGGGCTCGCACAATGATGAGCAGTTCTTC.

The V gene is TRBV2, the J gene TRBJ1-2, with no clear D. The ends were cut back, 4 bases at V and 8 bases at J, with 17 bases in the middle. Germline loops: CDR1 SNHLY, CDR2 FYNNEI. The CDR3 sequence is 14 residues long. CDR3 sequence reads: CASSAFQISSGYTF. The CDR3 nucleotides read TGTGCCAGCAGTGCTTTTCAGATCTCGAGCGGCTACACCTTC.

This chain links TRBV29-1 with TRBJ2-7; 9 bases line up with TRBD1. V was clipped by 6 bases and J by 4 bases; unmatched bases: 4. Germline CDR1 reads SQVTM; CDR2 reads ANQGSEA. The CDR3 is made up of 12 amino acids. CDR3 nucleotide sequence: TGCAGCGTCCGGACAGGGGAATACGAGCAGTACTTC. Protein product: CSVRTGEYEQYF.

This clone was seen a single time. For the CDR3, the DNA is TGTGCCAGTAGTTCTCGGACAGGGGACTCCTATAATTCACCCCTCCACTTT. It translates to CASSSRTGDSYNSPLHF. The chain carries TRBV19 and TRBJ1-6; 9 bases fit TRBD1. Germline V CDR1 and CDR2: LNHDA, SQIVND (reference sequence). Unmatched junction bases numbered 5, after V lost 5 bases and J lost 0 bases. This CDR3 contains 17 residues.

This clone came up a few times. CDR3 residues: CASRPGGANVLTF. The CDR3 nucleotides are TGTGCCAGCAGGCCAGGAGGGGCCAACGTCCTGACTTTC. The V and J genes are TRBV7-9 and TRBJ2-6, with no clear D. Looked up from germline, CDR1 is SEHNR and CDR2 is FQNEAQ (reference sequence). CDR3 length: 13 residues. V was cut by 6 bases and J by 4 bases, with 7 bases left in between.

The genes are TRBV18 and TRBJ2-1; unclear D gene. This CDR3 spans 12 amino acids. Trimming stripped 3 bases from V and 8 bases from J, with 8 bases between. The germline CDR1 and CDR2 sequences are KGHSH and LQKENI. Written as DNA, the CDR3 is TGTGCCAGCTCACCCCTAACCGATGAGCAGTTCTTC. This sequence encodes CASSPLTDEQFF.